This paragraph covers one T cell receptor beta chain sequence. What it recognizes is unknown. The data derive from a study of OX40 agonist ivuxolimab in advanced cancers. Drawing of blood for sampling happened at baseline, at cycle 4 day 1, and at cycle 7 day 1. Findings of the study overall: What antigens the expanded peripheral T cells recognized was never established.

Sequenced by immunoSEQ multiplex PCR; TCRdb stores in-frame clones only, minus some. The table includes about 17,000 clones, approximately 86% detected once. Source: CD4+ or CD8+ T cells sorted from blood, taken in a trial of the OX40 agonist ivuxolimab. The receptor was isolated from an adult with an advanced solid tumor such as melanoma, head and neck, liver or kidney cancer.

The CDR3 coding sequence is TGTGCCAGCAGTGGCCGAGGAGTTGGGGAGACCCAGTACTTC. The encoded protein is CASSGRGVGETQYF. The chain joins TRBV2 to TRBJ2-5; D is unresolved. Trimming cost V 4 bases and J 5 bases, with 14 bases left between them. Per the germline V gene, CDR1 is SNHLY and CDR2 is FYNNEI. The CDR3 is 14 residues long.